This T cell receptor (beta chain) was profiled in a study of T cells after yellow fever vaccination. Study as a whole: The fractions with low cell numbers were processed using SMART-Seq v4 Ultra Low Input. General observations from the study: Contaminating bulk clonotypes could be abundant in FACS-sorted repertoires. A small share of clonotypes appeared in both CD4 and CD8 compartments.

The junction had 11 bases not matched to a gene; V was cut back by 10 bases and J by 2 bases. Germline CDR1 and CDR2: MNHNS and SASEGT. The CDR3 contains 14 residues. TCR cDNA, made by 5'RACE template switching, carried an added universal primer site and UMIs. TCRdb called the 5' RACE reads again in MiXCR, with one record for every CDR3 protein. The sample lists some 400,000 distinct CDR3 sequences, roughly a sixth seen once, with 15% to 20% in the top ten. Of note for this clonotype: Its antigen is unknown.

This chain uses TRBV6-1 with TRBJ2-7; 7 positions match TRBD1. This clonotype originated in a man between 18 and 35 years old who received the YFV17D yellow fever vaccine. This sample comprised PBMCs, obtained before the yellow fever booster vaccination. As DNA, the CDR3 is TGTGCCACCATCGACAGGGAAGTCGCCTACGAGCAGTACGTC. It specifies CATIDREVAYEQYV.